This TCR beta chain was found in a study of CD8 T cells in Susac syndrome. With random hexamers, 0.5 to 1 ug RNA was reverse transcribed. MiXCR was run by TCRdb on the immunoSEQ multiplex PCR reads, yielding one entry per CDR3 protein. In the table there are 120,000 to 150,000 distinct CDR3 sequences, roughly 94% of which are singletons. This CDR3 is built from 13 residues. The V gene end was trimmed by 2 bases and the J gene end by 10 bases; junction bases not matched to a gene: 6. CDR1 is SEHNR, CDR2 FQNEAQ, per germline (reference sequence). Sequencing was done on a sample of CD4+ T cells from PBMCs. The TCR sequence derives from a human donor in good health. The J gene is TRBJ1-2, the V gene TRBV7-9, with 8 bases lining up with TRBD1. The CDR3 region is CASSLLSGGAYTF. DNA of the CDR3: TGTGCCAGCAGCTTACTCTCAGGGGGCGCCTACACCTTC. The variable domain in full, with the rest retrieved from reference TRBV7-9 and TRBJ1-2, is DTGVSQNPRHKITKRGQNVTFRCDPISEHNRLYWYRQTLGQGPEFLTYFQNEAQLEKSRLLSDRFSAERPKGSFSTLEIQRTEQGDSAMYLCASSLLSGGAYTFGSGTRLTVV.